These 21 T cell receptor beta chains share one sample of origin, sequenced in a study of blood T cell repertoires in COVID-19. TCRdb's table, derived via immunoSEQ multiplex PCR, lists solely in-frame clones and lacks some. The sample has 100,000 to 150,000 clones; about 88% are singletons. The sample was peripheral blood. These receptors came from a woman aged 80 or over with acute or convalescent COVID-19.

The genes are TRBV5-1 and TRBJ1-6, with 7 bases lining up with TRBD1. Germline assignment: CDR1 SGHRS and CDR2 YFSETQ. The trim removed 4 bases at V and 6 bases at J, leaving 4 bases unmatched. CDR3 length: 14 amino acids. The CDR3 reads CASSRGQANSPLHF. The CDR3 DNA sequence: TGCGCCAGCAGCCGCGGACAGGCTAATTCACCCCTCCACTTT.

The rearrangement joins TRBV5-1 to TRBJ2-3; no clear D gene. V lost 0 bases and J lost 2, with 7 bases in between. CDR1 is SGHRS and CDR2 is YFSETQ in the germline V gene. The CDR3 totals 14 residues. CDR3 amino acids: CASSLGGPTDTQYF. CDR3 nucleotide sequence: TGCGCCAGCAGCTTGGGTGGCCCCACAGATACGCAGTATTTT.

The gene calls are TRBV13 and TRBJ1-1, with D perhaps TRBD1 (5 bases). This CDR3 is 13 amino acids long. V gave up 5 bases and J gave up 11 bases, with 18 bases separating them. CDR1 and CDR2 from the germline V gene are PRHDT and FYEKMQ (reference sequence). CDR3 sequence (DNA): TGTGCCAGCAGCCAACCAGGGTCGTCCTTGGCTTTCTTT. Translated: CASSQPGSSLAFF.

In its sample, this clone was seen a few times. The V gene is TRBV11-3, the J gene TRBJ2-7; D is perhaps TRBD2 (6 bases). Per germline, CDR1 SGHNT and CDR2 YENEEA. V was trimmed by 1 base and J by 0 bases, leaving 10 bases between them. The CDR3 extends over 15 amino acids. This CDR3 reads CASSLAAGISYEQYF. CDR3 coding DNA: TGTGCCAGCAGCTTAGCGGCGGGGATCTCCTACGAGCAGTACTTC.

This chain joins TRBV5-1 and TRBJ2-3, with D unclear. Trimming pared 2 bases from V and 0 bases from J, leaving 7 bases between. The CDR3 consists of 14 residues. From germline, CDR1 is SGHRS and CDR2 YFSETQ. The CDR3 loop is CASSFPGSTDTQYF. As DNA, the CDR3 is TGCGCCAGCAGCTTCCCGGGTAGCACAGATACGCAGTATTTT.

V usage is TRBV9 and J usage is TRBJ1-4; tentative D call: TRBD1 (6 bases). CDR1 is SGDLS and CDR2 is YYNGEE in the germline V gene. This CDR3 is built from 16 residues. V shed 2 bases and J shed 3 bases, with 14 bases lying between them. CDR3 in DNA: TGTGCCAGCAGCGTCACCATGGGACACCCTAATGAAAAACTGTTTTTT. Amino acids: CASSVTMGHPNEKLFF.

This clone was found once. V is TRBV5-4 and J is TRBJ2-3; 12 bases are a match to TRBD2. The CDR3 contains 18 residues. V gave up 0 bases and J gave up 0 bases; unmatched junction bases: 5. CDR1 SGHNT and CDR2 YYREEE come from the germline V gene (reference sequence). DNA for the CDR3: TGTGCCAGCAGCTTGGAACTAGCGGGGGGCCCTAGCACAGATACGCAGTATTTT. This codes for CASSLELAGGPSTDTQYF.

The CDR3 protein is CASSQGTSGRAAYEQYF. In nucleotides, the CDR3 is TGTGCCAGCAGCCAAGGGACTAGCGGGAGGGCCGCGTACGAGCAGTACTTC. J is TRBJ2-7 and V is TRBV3-1 (or the pseudogene TRBV3-2), with TRBD2 identical over 15 bases. This CDR3 contains 17 residues. Trimming removed 1 base from V and 4 bases from J; junction bases left unmatched: 5. Germline V gives CDR1 LGHDT, CDR2 YNNKEL (reference sequence).

The genes are TRBV2 and TRBJ2-7, with D possibly TRBD2 on 6 matching bases. CDR3 length equals 21 residues. Trimming took off 3 bases at V and 2 bases at J, with 32 bases between the two ends. Per germline, CDR1 SNHLY and CDR2 FYNNEI. CDR3 in DNA: TGTGCCAGCAGTGATCACACGGGGCGTTTGGCCCCGGGACTCGATCCCTACGAGCAGTACTTC. Amino acids: CASSDHTGRLAPGLDPYEQYF. The entire variable domain, with the rest obtained from reference TRBV2 and TRBJ2-7, is as follows: EPEVTQTPSHQVTQMGQEVILRCVPISNHLYFYWYRQILGQKVEFLVSFYNNEISEKSEIFDDQFSVERPDGSNFTLKIRSTKLEDSAMYFCASSDHTGRLAPGLDPYEQYFGPGTRLTVT.

This chain uses TRBV5-1 with TRBJ2-3, with TRBD2 matching over 8 bases. This CDR3 is 13 amino acids long. Germline loops: CDR1 SGHRS, CDR2 YFSETQ. V gave up 2 bases and J gave up 6 bases; unmatched junction bases: 2. The CDR3 loop reads CASSFGTRDTQYF. In DNA form, the CDR3 reads TGCGCCAGCAGCTTTGGGACTAGGGATACGCAGTATTTT.

The V gene is TRBV3-1 (or the pseudogene TRBV3-2), the J gene TRBJ1-2; D call uncertain. The CDR3 runs 11 residues. The ends were cut back, 1 base at V and 7 bases at J, with 4 bases in the middle. CDR1 is LGHDT and CDR2 is YNNKEL in the germline V gene (reference sequence). The CDR3 region has the DNA TGTGCCAGCAGCCAAGCTTCTGGCTACACCTTC. Translated: CASSQASGYTF.

V gene TRBV5-1 combines with J gene TRBJ2-2, with D possibly TRBD1 on 5 matching bases. This CDR3 comprises 16 residues. The V end lost 0 bases, the J end lost 2 bases, and 11 bases lay between the germline ends. Germline loops: CDR1 SGHRS, CDR2 YFSETQ. The CDR3 reads CASSLASDRNTGELFF. CDR3 nucleotides: TGCGCCAGCAGCTTGGCCTCTGACAGAAACACCGGGGAGCTGTTTTTT.

The genes are TRBV5-6 and TRBJ2-3, with D possibly matching TRBD2 (5 bases). With 2 bases removed from V and 2 bases from J, the gap between germline ends came to 9 bases. Germline assignment: CDR1 SGHDT and CDR2 YYEEEE. The CDR3 spans 14 residues. Here the CDR3 DNA reads TGTGCCAGCAGCTTCCCCGGGAACACAGATACGCAGTATTTT. It is translated as CASSFPGNTDTQYF.

The J gene is TRBJ1-4, the V gene TRBV15; D ambiguous. The CDR3 is made up of 14 amino acids. Trimming shortened V by 5 bases and J by 8 bases, and 15 bases separated the two germline ends. From germline, CDR1 is LNHNV and CDR2 YYDKDF (reference sequence). The CDR3 DNA follows: TGTGCCACCAGCCCCGGCAAGGGAGAGGAAAAACTGTTTTTT. Amino acids: CATSPGKGEEKLFF.

The chain's CDR3 is CSVETRVNEQYF. CDR3 in DNA: TGCAGCGTTGAAACCAGGGTCAACGAGCAGTACTTC. V and J are TRBV29-1 and TRBJ2-7, with D possibly TRBD1 on 5 matching bases. Trimming removed 2 bases from V and 5 bases from J, with 10 bases in between. Germline CDR1 reads SQVTM; CDR2 reads ANQGSEA. The CDR3 totals 12 residues.

This clone has just a few counts. The chain carries TRBV3-1 (or the pseudogene TRBV3-2) and TRBJ2-5; 7 bases are shared with TRBD1. V was clipped by 4 bases and J by 2 bases; unmatched bases: 7. The CDR3 length is 15 residues. Germline assignment: CDR1 LGHDT and CDR2 YNNKEL (reference sequence). In DNA, the CDR3 is TGTGCCAGCAGCCCCCGGACAGGCCATCAAGAGACCCAGTACTTC. Translated: CASSPRTGHQETQYF.

The chain joins TRBV28 to TRBJ1-2; D is unresolved. The germline V gene encodes CDR1 MDHEN and CDR2 SYDVKM. V dropped 8 bases and J dropped 4 bases, with 11 bases sitting between them. CDR3 length: 12 amino acids. CDR3 DNA: TGTGCCAGCGAACGGCGCGGCTATGGCTACACCTTC. It encodes CASERRGYGYTF.

The chain is built from TRBV9 and TRBJ2-2; no reliable D call. V gave up 0 bases and J gave up 5 bases, with 8 bases separating them. CDR1 and CDR2 (germline): SGDLS, YYNGEE. The CDR3 consists of 14 residues. This CDR3 reads CASSVVSGTGELFF. The CDR3 coding sequence is TGTGCCAGCAGCGTAGTTTCAGGAACCGGGGAGCTGTTTTTT. Full variable domain (outside the CDR3, taken from reference TRBV9 and TRBJ2-2): DSGVTQTPKHLITATGQRVTLRCSPRSGDLSVYWYQQSLDQGLQFLIQYYNGEERAKGNILERFSAQQFPDLHSELNLSSLELGDSALYFCASSVVSGTGELFFGEGSRLTVL.

The chain recombines TRBV2 with TRBJ2-1; 10 bases are a match to TRBD2. Germline trimming cut 6 bases from V and 5 bases from J; bases unmatched to any gene: 4. CDR3 length: 14 residues. Germline V CDR1 and CDR2: SNHLY, FYNNEI. CDR3 in DNA: TGTGCCAGCAGGGGACTAGCGAGGAACAATGAGCAGTTCTTC. Its translation: CASRGLARNNEQFF.

The chain links TRBV6-5 to TRBJ2-5, with D tentatively TRBD2 (6 bases). The CDR3 length is 15 residues. Trimming left V 6 bases short and J 1 base short, with 15 bases between. Germline V CDR1 and CDR2: MNHEY, SVGAGI. In DNA, the CDR3 is TGTGCCAGCAGCTCACATCTAGCGTCCCAAGAGACCCAGTACTTC. It translates to CASSSHLASQETQYF.

This chain joins TRBV18 and TRBJ1-5, with 7 bases aligning to TRBD1. Germline trimming cut 4 bases from V and 0 bases from J; bases unmatched to any gene: 6. This CDR3 has 16 amino acids. Germline V lookup: CDR1 KGHSH, CDR2 LQKENI. The CDR3 region is CASSHGDSNSNQPQHF. DNA of the CDR3: TGTGCCAGCTCACACGGGGACAGTAATAGCAATCAGCCCCAGCATTTT.